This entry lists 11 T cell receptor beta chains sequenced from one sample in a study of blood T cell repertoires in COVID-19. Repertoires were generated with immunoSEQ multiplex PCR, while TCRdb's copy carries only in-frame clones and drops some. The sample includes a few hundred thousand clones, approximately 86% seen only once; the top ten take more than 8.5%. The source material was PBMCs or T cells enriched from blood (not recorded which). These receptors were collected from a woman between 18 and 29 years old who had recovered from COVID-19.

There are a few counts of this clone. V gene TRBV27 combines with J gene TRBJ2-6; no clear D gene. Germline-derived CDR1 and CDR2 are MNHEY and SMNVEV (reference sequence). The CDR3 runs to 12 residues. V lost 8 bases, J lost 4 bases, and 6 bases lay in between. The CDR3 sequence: CASRSGANVLTF. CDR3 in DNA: TGTGCCAGCCGTAGCGGGGCCAACGTCCTGACTTTC. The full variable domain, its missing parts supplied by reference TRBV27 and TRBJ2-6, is EAQVTQNPRYLITVTGKKLTVTCSQNMNHEYMSWYRQDPGLGLRQIYYSMNVEVTDKGDVPEGYKVSRKEKRNFPLILESPSPNQTSLYFCASRSGANVLTFGAGSRLTVL.

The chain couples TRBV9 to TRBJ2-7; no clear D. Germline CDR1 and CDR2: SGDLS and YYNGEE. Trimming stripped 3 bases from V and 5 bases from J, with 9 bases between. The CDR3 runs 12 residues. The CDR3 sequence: CASSGAGHEQYF. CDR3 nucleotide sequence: TGTGCCAGCAGCGGGGCTGGCCACGAGCAGTACTTC.

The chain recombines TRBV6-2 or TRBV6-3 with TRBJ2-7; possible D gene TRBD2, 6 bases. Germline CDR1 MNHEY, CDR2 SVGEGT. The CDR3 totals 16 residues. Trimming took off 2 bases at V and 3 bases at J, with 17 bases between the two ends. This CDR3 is CASSYPPRDWDYEQYF. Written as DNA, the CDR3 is TGTGCCAGCAGTTACCCACCCCGGGACTGGGACTACGAGCAGTACTTC.

In nucleotides, the CDR3 is TGTGCCTGGAGTTTGGGGGCTCTTGAAGAGACCCAGTACTTC. Protein sequence: CAWSLGALEETQYF. The chain recombines TRBV30 with TRBJ2-5; possible D gene TRBD1, 6 bases. V shed 2 bases and J shed 3 bases, with 13 bases lying between them. Germline values: CDR1 GTSNPN, CDR2 SVGIG (reference sequence). The CDR3 consists of 14 residues.

CDR3 DNA: TGTGCCAGCAGCCATCCCCAGGGTATTCGAGAGACCCAGTACTTC. Its translation: CASSHPQGIRETQYF. This rearrangement joins TRBV7-9 to TRBJ2-5; D is perhaps TRBD1 (5 bases). CDR1 is SEHNR, CDR2 FQNEAQ, per germline (reference sequence). Between the trimmed V and J ends, which lost 5 bases and 4 bases, there was a span of 17 bases. The CDR3 sequence is 15 residues long.

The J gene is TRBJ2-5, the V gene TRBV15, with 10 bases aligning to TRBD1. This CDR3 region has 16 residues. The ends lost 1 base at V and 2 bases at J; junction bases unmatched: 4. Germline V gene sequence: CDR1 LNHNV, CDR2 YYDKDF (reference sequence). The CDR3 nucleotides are TGTGCCACCAGCAGAGGCGGGACAGGGGAACAAGAGACCCAGTACTTC. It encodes CATSRGGTGEQETQYF.

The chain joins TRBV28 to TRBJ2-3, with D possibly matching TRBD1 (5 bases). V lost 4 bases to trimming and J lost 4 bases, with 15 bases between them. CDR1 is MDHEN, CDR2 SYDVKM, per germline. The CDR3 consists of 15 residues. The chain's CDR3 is CASSSQGRDADTQYF. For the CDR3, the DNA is TGTGCCAGCAGTTCTCAGGGCAGGGATGCAGATACGCAGTATTTT.

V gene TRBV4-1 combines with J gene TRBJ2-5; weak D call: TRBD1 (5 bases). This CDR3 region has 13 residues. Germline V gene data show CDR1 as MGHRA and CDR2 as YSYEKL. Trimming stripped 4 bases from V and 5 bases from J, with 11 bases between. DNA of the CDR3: TGCGCCAGCAGCCTTGGGGCCGGGGAGACCCAGTACTTC. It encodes CASSLGAGETQYF.

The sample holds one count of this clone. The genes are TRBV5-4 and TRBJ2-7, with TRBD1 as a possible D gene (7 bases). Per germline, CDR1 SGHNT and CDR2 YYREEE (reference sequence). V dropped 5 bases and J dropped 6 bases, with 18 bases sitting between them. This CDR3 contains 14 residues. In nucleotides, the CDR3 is TGTGCCAGCAGTCACCAGGGGGAGGTTGGCGAGCAGTACTTC. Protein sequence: CASSHQGEVGEQYF.

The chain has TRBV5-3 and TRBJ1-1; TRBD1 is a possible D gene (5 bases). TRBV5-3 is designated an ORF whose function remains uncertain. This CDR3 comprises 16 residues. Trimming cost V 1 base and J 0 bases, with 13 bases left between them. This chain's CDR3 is CARSLRRVWMNTEAFF. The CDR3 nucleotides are TGTGCCAGAAGCTTGCGCAGGGTCTGGATGAACACTGAAGCTTTCTTT.

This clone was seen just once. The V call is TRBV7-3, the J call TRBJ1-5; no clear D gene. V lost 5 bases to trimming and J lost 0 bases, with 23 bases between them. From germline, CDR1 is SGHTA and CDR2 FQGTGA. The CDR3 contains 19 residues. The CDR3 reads CASSPPPSITLYSNQPQHF. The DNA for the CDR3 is TGTGCCAGCAGCCCCCCCCCTAGCATCACCCTTTATAGCAATCAGCCCCAGCATTTT.